This T cell receptor (beta chain) was captured in a study of T cell responses to AZD1222 COVID-19 vaccine (dated by TCRdb to about 2021). With respect to the entire study: Because spike-specific TCR depth and breadth did not differ between the two schedules, AZD1222 recipients who got a second dose at roughly 4 weeks were pooled with those who got a second dose at roughly 12 weeks. TCR sequencing was performed for roughly 250 trial participants, of whom some 200 were given two doses of AZD1222 and around 25 were given two doses of MenACWY control vaccine. Trial participants were enrolled into age subgroups of 18-55, 56-69 and 70-plus years, which contained 148, 28 and 57 TCR-sequenced participants, respectively. Paper-wide results and their limitations: The 56-69-year group was small, and its depth increase did not reach significance, likely because of low power. No day 14 peak-response samples were available, so repertoires were characterized only after the peak T cell response. Spike-specific TCR breadth and depth rose significantly after two AZD1222 doses compared with day 0 and with MenACWY recipients. Reportedly, close to half of the unique spike-specific TCRs recognized epitopes lying outside the regions that are mutated in the B.1.351 and B.1.1.7 variants. Conclusions about previously exposed vaccinees are limited, since just a handful of AZD1222 recipients were seropositive for SARS-CoV-2 at baseline. Most participants were white British and females outnumbered males, and the authors suggested that clonal diversity may have been underestimated. Vaccine-associated CD4 TCRs spanned the whole spike protein, with dominant responses in regions 160-218 and 743-854.

The sample's time point label is to be understood as: baseline before first vaccination. Vaccinee samples came from UK trials COV001 and COV002, including a single-blind randomized controlled phase 2/3 trial of AZD1222 (ChAdOx1 nCoV-19) in healthy adults. For TCRbeta chain sequencing, PBMC samples from trial participants were taken at day 0 and at day 28 after the second dose. The CDR3 regions of human TCRbeta chains were analyzed by immunosequencing. In the paper's pipeline: TCRs in the repertoires were matched against a reference library of SARS-CoV-2-specific TCRs that had been generated with the MIRA antigen-specificity platform. Breadth meant the fraction of unique TCRs that were SARS-CoV-2-associated, whereas depth meant the fraction of total T cells that were SARS-CoV-2-associated. Using the MIRA data, every spike-specific TCR was mapped to the spike region that the TCR reacted to and assigned to either a CD4 or a CD8 class. Log10-transformed breadth and depth values were compared by one-way ANOVA with Sidak's multiple comparisons tests. TCRdb's version of the immuneACCESS table is confined to in-frame rearrangements and falls short of the full clone set. An unresolved V gene accounts for under half of the shortfall where checked; the remainder is of unknown origin. That table supplies the V and J calls and clone size; D and trimming were determined from the DNA. The sample table shows around 86,000 clones, and around 90% are seen once. About 8.4% of the sample goes to the ten largest clones.

Germline trimming: 1 base from V, 5 bases from J; junction bases outside gene matches: 7. CDR1 and CDR2, per the germline V gene (reference sequence), are LNHDA and SQIVND. The CDR3 has 16 amino acids, counting the end cysteine and phenylalanine. Solely the CDR3 DNA is kept, with 48 bases framed from the first base. About this clone itself: Its antigen is currently not known. No much larger clone exists at a distance of one base, and base qualities are not known.

This material consisted of peripheral blood, taken on day 0 of AZD1222 vaccination. Recombination joined TRBV19 with TRBJ2-5, and TRBD1 aligns with 10 junction nucleotides. The TCR sequence derives from an adult in good health. In nucleotide form, the sequence is TGTGCCAGTAGTATAGGCCCCGACAGGGGGCGTGAGACCCAGTACTTC. Translated, it reads CASSIGPDRGRETQYF. When the CDR3 is completed using the reference TRBV19 and TRBJ2-5 genes on either side, the full variable domain is DGGITQSPKYLFRKEGQNVTLSCEQNLNHDAMYWYRQDPGQGLRLIYYSQIVNDFQKGDIAEGYSVSREKKESFPLTVTSAQKNPTAFYLCASSIGPDRGRETQYFGPGTRLLVL.